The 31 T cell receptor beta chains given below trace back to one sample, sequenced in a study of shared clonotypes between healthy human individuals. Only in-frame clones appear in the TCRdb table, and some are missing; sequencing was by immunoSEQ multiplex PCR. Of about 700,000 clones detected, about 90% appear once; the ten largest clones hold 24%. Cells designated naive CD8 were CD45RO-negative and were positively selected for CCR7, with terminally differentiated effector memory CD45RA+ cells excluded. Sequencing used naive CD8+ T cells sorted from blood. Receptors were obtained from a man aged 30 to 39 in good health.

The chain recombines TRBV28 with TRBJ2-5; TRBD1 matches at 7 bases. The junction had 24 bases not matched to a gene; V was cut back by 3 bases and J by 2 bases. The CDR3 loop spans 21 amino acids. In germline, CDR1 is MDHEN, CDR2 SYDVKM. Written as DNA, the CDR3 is TGTGCCAGCAGTTTCGACCCCCAGGGGGTGGAACGATATGTCGGACAAGAGACCCAGTACTTC. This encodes CASSFDPQGVERYVGQETQYF.

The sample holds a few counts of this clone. CDR3 sequence: CASSPGLGNTEAFF. The CDR3 DNA sequence: TGTGCCAGCAGCCCAGGGTTGGGGAACACTGAAGCTTTCTTT. The chain is built from TRBV7-9 and TRBJ1-1, with a tentative D call TRBD1 (5 bases). Germline V gives CDR1 SEHNR, CDR2 FQNEAQ (reference sequence). Trimming left V 5 bases short and J 1 base short, with 11 bases between. The CDR3 has 14 amino acids.

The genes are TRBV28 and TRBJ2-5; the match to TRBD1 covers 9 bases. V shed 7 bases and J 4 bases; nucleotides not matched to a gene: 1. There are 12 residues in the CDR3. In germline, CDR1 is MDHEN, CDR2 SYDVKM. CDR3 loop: CASMDRGETQYF. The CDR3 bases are TGTGCCAGCATGGACAGGGGAGAGACCCAGTACTTC. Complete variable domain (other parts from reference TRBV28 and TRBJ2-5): DVKVTQSSRYLVKRTGEKVFLECVQDMDHENMFWYRQDPGLGLRLIYFSYDVKMKEKGDIPEGYSVSREKKERFSLILESASTNQTSMYLCASMDRGETQYFGPGTRLLVL.

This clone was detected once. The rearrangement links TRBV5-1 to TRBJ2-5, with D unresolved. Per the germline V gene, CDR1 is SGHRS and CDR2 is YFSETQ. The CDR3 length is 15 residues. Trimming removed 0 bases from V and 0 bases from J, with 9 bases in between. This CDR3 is CASSLGYGDQETQYF. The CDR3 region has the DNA TGCGCCAGCAGCTTGGGTTATGGGGACCAAGAGACCCAGTACTTC.

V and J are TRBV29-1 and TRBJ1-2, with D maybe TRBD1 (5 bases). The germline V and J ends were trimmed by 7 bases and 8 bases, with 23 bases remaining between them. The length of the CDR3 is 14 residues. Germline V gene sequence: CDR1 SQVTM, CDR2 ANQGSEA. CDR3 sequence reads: CSATPGSGMEGYTF. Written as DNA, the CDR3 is TGCAGCGCTACACCGGGTTCAGGGATGGAAGGCTACACCTTC.

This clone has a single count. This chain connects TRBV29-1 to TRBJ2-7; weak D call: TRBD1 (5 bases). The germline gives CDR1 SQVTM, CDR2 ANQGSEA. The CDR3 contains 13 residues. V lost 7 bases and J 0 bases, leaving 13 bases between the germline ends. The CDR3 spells CSATDSLSYEQYF. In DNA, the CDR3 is TGCAGCGCAACCGACAGTCTCTCCTACGAGCAGTACTTC.

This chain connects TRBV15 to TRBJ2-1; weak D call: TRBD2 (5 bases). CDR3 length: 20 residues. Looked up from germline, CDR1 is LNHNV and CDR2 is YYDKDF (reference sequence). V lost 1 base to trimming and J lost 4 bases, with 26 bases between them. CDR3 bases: TGTGCCACCAGCAGAGCCAGGTCAGGACGGCCAGCTCGGGGATACAATGAGCAGTTCTTC. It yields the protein CATSRARSGRPARGYNEQFF.

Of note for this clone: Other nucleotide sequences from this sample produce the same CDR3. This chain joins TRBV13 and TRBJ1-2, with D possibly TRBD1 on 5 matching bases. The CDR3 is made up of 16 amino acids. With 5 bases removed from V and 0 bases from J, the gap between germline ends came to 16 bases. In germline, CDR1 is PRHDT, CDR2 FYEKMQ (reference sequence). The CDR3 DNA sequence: TGTGCCAGCAGCCACAGGTTATTTGAGGCTAACTATGGCTACACCTTC. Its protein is CASSHRLFEANYGYTF.

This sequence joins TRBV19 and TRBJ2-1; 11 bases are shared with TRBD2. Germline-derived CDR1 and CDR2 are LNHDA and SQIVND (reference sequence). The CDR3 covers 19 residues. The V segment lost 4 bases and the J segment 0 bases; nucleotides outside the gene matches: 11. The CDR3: CASSTRLAGSLSSYNEQFF. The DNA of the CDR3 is TGTGCCAGTAGTACCCGACTAGCGGGATCATTAAGCTCCTACAATGAGCAGTTCTTC.

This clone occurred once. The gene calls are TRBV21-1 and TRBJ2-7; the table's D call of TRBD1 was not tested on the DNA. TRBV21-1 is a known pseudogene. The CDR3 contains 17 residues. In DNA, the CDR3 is TGTGCCAGCAGCAAAGCGCTCCCAGGGGGCCGATCCTACGAGCAGTACTTC. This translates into CASSKALPGGRSYEQYF.

In nucleotides, the CDR3 is TGTGCCAGTAGTATGGCCGTGGGGGTAGGGACCCAGTACTTC. This sequence encodes CASSMAVGVGTQYF. The chain combines TRBV19 with TRBJ2-5, with D perhaps given as TRBD1 or TRBD2 (5 bases each). The length of the CDR3 is 14 residues. The V and J ends lost 3 bases and 7 bases respectively, with 15 bases between them. Germline CDR1 is LNHDA and CDR2 is SQIVND (reference sequence). Full variable domain (rest looked up from reference TRBV19 and TRBJ2-5): DGGITQSPKYLFRKEGQNVTLSCEQNLNHDAMYWYRQDPGQGLRLIYYSQIVNDFQKGDIAEGYSVSREKKESFPLTVTSAQKNPTAFYLCASSMAVGVGTQYFGPGTRLLVL.

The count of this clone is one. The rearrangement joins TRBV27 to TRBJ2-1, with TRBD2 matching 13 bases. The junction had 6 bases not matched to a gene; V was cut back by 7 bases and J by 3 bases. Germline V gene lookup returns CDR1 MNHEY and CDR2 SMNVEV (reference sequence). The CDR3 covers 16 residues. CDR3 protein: CASTWTSGRRYNEQFF. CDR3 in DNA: TGTGCCAGCACCTGGACTAGCGGGAGACGCTACAATGAGCAGTTCTTC.

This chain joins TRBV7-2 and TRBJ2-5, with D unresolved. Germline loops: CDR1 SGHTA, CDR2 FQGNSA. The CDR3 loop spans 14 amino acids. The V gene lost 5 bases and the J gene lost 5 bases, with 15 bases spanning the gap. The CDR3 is CASSEGYQRETQYF. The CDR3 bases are TGTGCCAGCAGCGAAGGGTATCAGAGGGAGACCCAGTACTTC.

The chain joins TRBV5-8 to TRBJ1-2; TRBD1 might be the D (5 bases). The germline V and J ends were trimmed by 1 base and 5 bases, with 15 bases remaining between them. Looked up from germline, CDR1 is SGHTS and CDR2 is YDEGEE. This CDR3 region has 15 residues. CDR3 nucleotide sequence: TGTGCCAGCAGCTTGCGGCTCGGGGGATCGTATGGCTACACCTTC. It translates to CASSLRLGGSYGYTF. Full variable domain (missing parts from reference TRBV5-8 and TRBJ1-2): EAGVTQSPTHLIKTRGQQATLRCSPISGHTSVYWYQQALGLGLQFLLWYDEGEERNRGNFPPRFSGRQFPNYSSELNVNALELEDSALYLCASSLRLGGSYGYTFGSGTRLTVV.

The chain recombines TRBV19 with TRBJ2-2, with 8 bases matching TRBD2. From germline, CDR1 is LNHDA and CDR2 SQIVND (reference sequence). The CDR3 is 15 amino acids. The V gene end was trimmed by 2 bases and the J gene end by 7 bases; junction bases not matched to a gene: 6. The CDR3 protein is CASSIYGLAVGELFF. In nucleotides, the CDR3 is TGTGCCAGTAGTATATACGGACTAGCAGTCGGGGAGCTGTTTTTT.

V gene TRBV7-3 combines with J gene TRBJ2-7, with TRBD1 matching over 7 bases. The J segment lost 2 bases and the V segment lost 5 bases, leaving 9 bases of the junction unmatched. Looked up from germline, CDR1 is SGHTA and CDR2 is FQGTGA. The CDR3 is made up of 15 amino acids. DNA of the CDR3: TGTGCCAGCAGCCCTCGCCCCGGACAGGCCTACGAGCAGTACTTC. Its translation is CASSPRPGQAYEQYF. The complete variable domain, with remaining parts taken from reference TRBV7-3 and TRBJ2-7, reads GAGVSQTPSNKVTEKGKYVELRCDPISGHTALYWYRQSLGQGPEFLIYFQGTGAADDSGLPNDRFFAVRPEGSVSTLKIQRTERGDSAVYLCASSPRPGQAYEQYFGPGTRLTVT.

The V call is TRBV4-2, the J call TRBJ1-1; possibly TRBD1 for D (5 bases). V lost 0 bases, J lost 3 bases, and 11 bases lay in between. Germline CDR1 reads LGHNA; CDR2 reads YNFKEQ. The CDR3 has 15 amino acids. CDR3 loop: CASSQEEEGHTEAFF. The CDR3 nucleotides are TGTGCCAGCAGCCAAGAAGAGGAGGGGCACACTGAAGCTTTCTTT.

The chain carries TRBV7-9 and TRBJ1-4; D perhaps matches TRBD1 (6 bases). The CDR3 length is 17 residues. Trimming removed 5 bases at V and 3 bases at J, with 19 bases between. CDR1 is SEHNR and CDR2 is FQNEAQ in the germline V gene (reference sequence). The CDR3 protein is CASSPIRGGDSNEKLFF. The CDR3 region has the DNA TGTGCCAGCAGCCCAATCAGGGGAGGGGACTCTAATGAAAAACTGTTTTTT.

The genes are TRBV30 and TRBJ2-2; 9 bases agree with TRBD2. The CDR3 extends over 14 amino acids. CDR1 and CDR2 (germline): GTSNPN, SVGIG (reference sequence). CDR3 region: CASEGGSGSEELFF. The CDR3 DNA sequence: TGTGCGAGCGAGGGCGGTAGCGGGAGTGAGGAGCTGTTTTTT.

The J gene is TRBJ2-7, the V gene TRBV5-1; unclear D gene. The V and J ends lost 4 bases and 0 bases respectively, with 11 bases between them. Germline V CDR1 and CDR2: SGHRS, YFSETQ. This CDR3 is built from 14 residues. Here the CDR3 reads CASSDLRSSYEQYF. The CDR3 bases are TGCGCCAGCAGCGATCTCAGGAGCTCCTACGAGCAGTACTTC.

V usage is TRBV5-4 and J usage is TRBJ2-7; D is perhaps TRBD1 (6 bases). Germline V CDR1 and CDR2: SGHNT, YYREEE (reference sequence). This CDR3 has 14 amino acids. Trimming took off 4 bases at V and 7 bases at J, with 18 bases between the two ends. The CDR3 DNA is TGTGCCAGCAGCCCACTACAGGGTTCTGGGGAGCAGTACTTC. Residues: CASSPLQGSGEQYF.

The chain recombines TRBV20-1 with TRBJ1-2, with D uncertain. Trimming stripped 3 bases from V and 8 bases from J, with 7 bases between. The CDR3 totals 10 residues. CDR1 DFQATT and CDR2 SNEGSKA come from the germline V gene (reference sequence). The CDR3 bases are TGCAGTGCTAGGCACGACGGCTACACCTTC. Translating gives CSARHDGYTF.

The CDR3 loop reads CASSGDRGKRSYEQYF. CDR3 DNA sequence: TGTGCCAGCAGCGGGGACAGGGGAAAAAGATCCTACGAGCAGTACTTC. The chain employs TRBV7-9 and TRBJ2-7; 10 bases fit TRBD1. The ends lost 5 bases at V and 1 base at J; junction bases unmatched: 8. CDR1 and CDR2 from the germline V gene are SEHNR and FQNEAQ (reference sequence). This CDR3 contains 16 residues.

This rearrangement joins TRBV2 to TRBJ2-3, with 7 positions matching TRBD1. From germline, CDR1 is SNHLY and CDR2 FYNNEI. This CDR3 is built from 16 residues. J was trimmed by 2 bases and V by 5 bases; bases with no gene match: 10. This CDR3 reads CASSHSGTELTDTQYF. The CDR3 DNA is TGTGCCAGCAGTCACTCCGGGACAGAGCTCACAGATACGCAGTATTTT.

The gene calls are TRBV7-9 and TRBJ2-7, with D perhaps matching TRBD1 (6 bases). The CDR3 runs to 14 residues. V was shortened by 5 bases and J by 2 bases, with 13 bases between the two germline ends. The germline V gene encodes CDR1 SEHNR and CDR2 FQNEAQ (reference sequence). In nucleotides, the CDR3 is TGTGCCAGCAGCCGTCAGGGGTTCCCCTACGAGCAGTACTTC. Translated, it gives CASSRQGFPYEQYF.

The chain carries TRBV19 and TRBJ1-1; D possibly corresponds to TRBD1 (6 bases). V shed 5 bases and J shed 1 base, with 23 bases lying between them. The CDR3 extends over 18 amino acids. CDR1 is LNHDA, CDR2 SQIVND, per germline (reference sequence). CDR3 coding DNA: TGTGCCAGTAGTCCAACATCCGGGACACCCGGGGGGAACACTGAAGCTTTCTTT. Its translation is CASSPTSGTPGGNTEAFF.

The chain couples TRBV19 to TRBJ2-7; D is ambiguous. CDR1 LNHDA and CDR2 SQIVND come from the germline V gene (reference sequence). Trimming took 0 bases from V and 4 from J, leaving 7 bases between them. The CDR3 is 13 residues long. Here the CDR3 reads CASSIDSRYEQYF. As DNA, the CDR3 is TGTGCCAGTAGTATAGATTCGCGGTACGAGCAGTACTTC.

The CDR3 coding sequence is TGTGCCAGCAGCCCTCGAACGGGAGGGGTCCCAGAGACCCAGTACTTC. As protein: CASSPRTGGVPETQYF. The rearrangement links TRBV7-2 to TRBJ2-5, with TRBD2 identical over 8 bases. Unmatched junction bases numbered 12, after V lost 5 bases and J lost 4 bases. This CDR3 region has 16 residues. The germline gives CDR1 SGHTA, CDR2 FQGNSA.

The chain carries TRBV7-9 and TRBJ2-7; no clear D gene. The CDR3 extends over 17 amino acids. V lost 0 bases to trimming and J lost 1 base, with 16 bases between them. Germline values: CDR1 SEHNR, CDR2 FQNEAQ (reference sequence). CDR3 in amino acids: CASSLAAAHIGSYEQYF. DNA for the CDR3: TGTGCCAGCAGCTTAGCGGCTGCACACATAGGGTCCTACGAGCAGTACTTC.

The CDR3 here is CASSLGGGQETQYF. For the CDR3, the DNA is TGCGCCAGCAGCTTGGGGGGAGGGCAAGAGACCCAGTACTTC. The chain has TRBV5-1 and TRBJ2-5; 7 bases are shared with TRBD2. The CDR3 contains 14 residues. The V segment lost 0 bases and the J segment 2 bases; nucleotides outside the gene matches: 1. From germline, CDR1 is SGHRS and CDR2 YFSETQ.

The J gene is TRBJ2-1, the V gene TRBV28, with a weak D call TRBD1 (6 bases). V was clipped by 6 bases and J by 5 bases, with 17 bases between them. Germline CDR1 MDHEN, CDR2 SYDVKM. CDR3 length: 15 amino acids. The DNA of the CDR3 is TGTGCCAGCAGATACACAGGGTCTCTCGACAATGAGCAGTTCTTC. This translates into CASRYTGSLDNEQFF.